This TCR beta chain is from a study of cytomegalovirus exposure and HLA in healthy donors. Study outcomes and limitations: Compared with the approximately 700-donor mean, an Asian-associated ancestry cluster reportedly had fewer N-insertions, according to a later analysis. Accurate HLA-A and HLA-B prediction from TCR beta sequences was reported for most subjects.

This CDR3 has 13 residues. Germline loops: CDR1 MNHNS, CDR2 SASEGT. V was trimmed by 1 base and J by 1 base, leaving 5 bases between them. Points on this clone: Its antigen is unknown. Other DNA sequences within the sample encode an identical CDR3.

PCR was performed using 60 Vbeta and 13 Jbeta primers. Profiling relied on immunoSEQ multiplex PCR, and the TCRdb table lists in-frame clones only, not all of them. This table holds more than 30,000 clones. The sequencing input was PBMCs. V gene TRBV6-1 combines with J gene TRBJ2-7; D is uncertain. The sequence derives from a man in his forties in good health and CMV-seropositive. The CDR3 spells CASSEVVSYEQYF. The CDR3 DNA reads TGTGCCAGCAGTGAAGTCGTATCCTACGAGCAGTACTTC.